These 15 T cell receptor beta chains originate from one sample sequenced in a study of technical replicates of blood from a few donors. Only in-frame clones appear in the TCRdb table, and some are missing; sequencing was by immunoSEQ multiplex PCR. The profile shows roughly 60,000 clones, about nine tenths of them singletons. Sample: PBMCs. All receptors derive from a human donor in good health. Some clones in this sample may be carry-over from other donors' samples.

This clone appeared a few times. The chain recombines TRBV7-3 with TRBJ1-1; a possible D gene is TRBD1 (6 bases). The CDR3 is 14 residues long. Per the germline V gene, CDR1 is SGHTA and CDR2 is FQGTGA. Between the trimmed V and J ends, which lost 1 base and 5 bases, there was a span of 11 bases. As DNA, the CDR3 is TGTGCCAGCAGCTTAATGGGACAAGGGACTGAAGCTTTCTTT. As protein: CASSLMGQGTEAFF.

CDR3 loop: CASSPGQGLAKNIQYF. In DNA form, the CDR3 reads TGTGCCAGCAGCCCCGGACAGGGCTTAGCCAAAAACATTCAGTACTTC. The chain links TRBV7-3 to TRBJ2-4; 8 bases are a match to TRBD1. The CDR3 runs to 16 residues. Per the germline V gene, CDR1 is SGHTA and CDR2 is FQGTGA. With 5 bases clipped from V and 0 bases from J, the junction kept 6 bases outside the gene matches.

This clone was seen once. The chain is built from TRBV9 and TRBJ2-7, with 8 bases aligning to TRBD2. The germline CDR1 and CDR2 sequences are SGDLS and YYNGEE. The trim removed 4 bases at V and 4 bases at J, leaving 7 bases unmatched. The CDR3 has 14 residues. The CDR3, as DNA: TGTGCCAGCAGCTCGGGGGGGGGCGGATACGAGCAGTACTTC. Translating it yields CASSSGGGGYEQYF.

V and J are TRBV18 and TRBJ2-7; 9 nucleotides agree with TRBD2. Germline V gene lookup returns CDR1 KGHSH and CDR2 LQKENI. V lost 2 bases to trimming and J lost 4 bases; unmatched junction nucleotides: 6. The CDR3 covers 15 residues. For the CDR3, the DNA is TGTGCCAGCTCACCAAGCAGCGGGGGGCCGTACGAGCAGTACTTC. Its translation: CASSPSSGGPYEQYF.

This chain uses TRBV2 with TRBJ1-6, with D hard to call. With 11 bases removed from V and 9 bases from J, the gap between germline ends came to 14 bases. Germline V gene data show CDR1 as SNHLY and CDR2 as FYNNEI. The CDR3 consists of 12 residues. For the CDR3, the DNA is TGTGCCGGCCGCGGGGAGGCTTCACCCCTCCACTTT. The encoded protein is CAGRGEASPLHF.

The CDR3 nucleotides read TGTGCCAGCAGCTTAGCGGGGGTAAGGGAGCAGTTCTTC. It yields the protein CASSLAGVREQFF. The chain couples TRBV11-2 to TRBJ2-1; tentatively, D is TRBD2 (6 bases). Germline CDR1 and CDR2: SGHAT and FQNNGV. The CDR3 contains 13 residues. The V and J ends lost 1 base and 10 bases respectively, with 11 bases between them.

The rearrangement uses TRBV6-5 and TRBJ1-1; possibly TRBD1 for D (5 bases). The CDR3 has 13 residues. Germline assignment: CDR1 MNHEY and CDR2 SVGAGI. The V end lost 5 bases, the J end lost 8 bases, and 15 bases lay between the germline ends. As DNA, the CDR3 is TGTGCCAGCAGTCTAGCCGGGACTCTGGAAGCTTTCTTT. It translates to CASSLAGTLEAFF.

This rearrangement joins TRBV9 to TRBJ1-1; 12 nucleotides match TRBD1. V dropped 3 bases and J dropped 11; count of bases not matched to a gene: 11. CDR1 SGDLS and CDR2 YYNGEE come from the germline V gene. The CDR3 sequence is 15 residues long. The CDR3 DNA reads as TGTGCCAGCAGCGGGGGGACAGGGGGCACGCCCTGGGCTTTCTTT. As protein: CASSGGTGGTPWAFF.

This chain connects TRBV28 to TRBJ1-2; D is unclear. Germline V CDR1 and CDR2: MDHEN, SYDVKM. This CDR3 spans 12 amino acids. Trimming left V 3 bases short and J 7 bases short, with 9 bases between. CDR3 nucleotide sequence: TGTGCCAGCAGTTTCGCGGGTTCTGGCTACACCTTC. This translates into CASSFAGSGYTF.

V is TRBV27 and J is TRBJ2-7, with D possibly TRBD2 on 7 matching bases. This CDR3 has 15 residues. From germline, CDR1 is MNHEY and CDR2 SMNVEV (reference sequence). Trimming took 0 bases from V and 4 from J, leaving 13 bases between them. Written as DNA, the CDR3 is TGTGCCAGCAGTTTATCGAGGGGGGGAGGGTACGAGCAGTACTTC. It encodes CASSLSRGGGYEQYF.

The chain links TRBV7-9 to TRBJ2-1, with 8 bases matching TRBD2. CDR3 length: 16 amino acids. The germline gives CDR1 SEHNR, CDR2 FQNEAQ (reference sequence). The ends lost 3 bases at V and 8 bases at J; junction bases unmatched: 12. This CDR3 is CASSLSGTSGGDEQFF. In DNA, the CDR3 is TGTGCCAGCAGCTTGTCCGGGACTAGTGGGGGGGATGAGCAGTTCTTC. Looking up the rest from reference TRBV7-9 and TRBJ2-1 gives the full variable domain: DTGVSQNPRHKITKRGQNVTFRCDPISEHNRLYWYRQTLGQGPEFLTYFQNEAQLEKSRLLSDRFSAERPKGSFSTLEIQRTEQGDSAMYLCASSLSGTSGGDEQFFGPGTRLTVL.

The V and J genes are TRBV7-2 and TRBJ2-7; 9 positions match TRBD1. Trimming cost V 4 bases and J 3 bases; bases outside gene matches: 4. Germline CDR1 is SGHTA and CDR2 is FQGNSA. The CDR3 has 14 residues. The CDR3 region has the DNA TGTGCCAGCAGCTCCGGACAGGGGTACTACGAGCAGTACTTC. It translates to CASSSGQGYYEQYF.

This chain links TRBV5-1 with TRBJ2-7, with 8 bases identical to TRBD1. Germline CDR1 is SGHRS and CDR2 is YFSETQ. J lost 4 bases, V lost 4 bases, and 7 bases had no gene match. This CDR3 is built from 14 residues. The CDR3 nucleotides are TGCGCCAGCAGCGCGGCCCAGGGGGCTTACGAGCAGTACTTC. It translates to CASSAAQGAYEQYF.

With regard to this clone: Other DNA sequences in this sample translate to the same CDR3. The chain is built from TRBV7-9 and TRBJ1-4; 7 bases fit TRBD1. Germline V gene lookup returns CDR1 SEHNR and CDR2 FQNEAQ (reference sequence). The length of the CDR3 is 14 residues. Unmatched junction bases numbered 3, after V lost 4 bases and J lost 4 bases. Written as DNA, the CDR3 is TGTGCCAGCAGCTCGACAGGGAGTAATGAAAAACTGTTTTTT. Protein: CASSSTGSNEKLFF.

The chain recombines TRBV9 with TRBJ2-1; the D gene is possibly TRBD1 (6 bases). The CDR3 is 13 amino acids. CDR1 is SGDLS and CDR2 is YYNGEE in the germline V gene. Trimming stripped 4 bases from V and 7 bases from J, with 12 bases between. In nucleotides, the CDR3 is TGTGCCAGCAGCATCCGAGGGGGTAATGAGCAGTTCTTC. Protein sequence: CASSIRGGNEQFF.